The 10 T cell receptor beta chains presented below share a single source sample, sequenced in a study of T cells after yellow fever vaccination. TCRdb called the 5' RACE reads again in MiXCR, with one record for every CDR3 protein. Counted here are hundreds of thousands of distinct CDR3 sequences, roughly 6.1% occurring once; the ten biggest clones make up approximately 15%. The sample consisted of PBMCs, taken 5 days after the yellow fever booster vaccination. These TCRs come from a man aged 25-45 years who received the YFV17D yellow fever vaccine.

This clonotype showed up many times. The chain combines TRBV18 with TRBJ2-1, with a weak D call TRBD2 (5 bases). V shed 2 bases and J shed 0 bases, with 8 bases lying between them. The CDR3 is 15 amino acids. Germline CDR1 is KGHSH and CDR2 is LQKENI. DNA for the CDR3: TGTGCCAGCTCACCAATGGCGGGCTCCTACAATGAGCAGTTCTTC. Its translation: CASSPMAGSYNEQFF.

This clonotype has a count of ten or more. The V call is TRBV11-3, the J call TRBJ2-1; 7 bases are a match to TRBD1. V trimming: 1 base; J trimming: 3 bases; junction bases outside the gene matches: 6. In germline, CDR1 is SGHNT, CDR2 YENEEA. The CDR3 spans 16 residues. The CDR3 here is CASSLVGQAGYNEQFF. The CDR3 nucleotides are TGTGCCAGCAGCTTAGTCGGACAGGCTGGCTACAATGAGCAGTTCTTC. The whole variable domain, filled in from reference TRBV11-3 and TRBJ2-1, reads EAGVVQSPRYKIIEKKQPVAFWCNPISGHNTLYWYLQNLGQGPELLIRYENEEAVDDSQLPKDRFSAERLKGVDSTLKIQPAELGDSAVYLCASSLVGQAGYNEQFFGPGTRLTVL.

The table lists this clonotype with a few counts. The chain employs TRBV5-4 and TRBJ2-5; 9 nucleotides match TRBD2. Germline trimming cut 2 bases from V and 3 bases from J; bases unmatched to any gene: 5. Looked up from germline, CDR1 is SGHNT and CDR2 is YYREEE (reference sequence). This CDR3 has 15 residues. CDR3 DNA sequence: TGTGCCAGCAGCTTTACTAGCGGGCCTGAAGAGACCCAGTACTTC. Protein product: CASSFTSGPEETQYF.

This clonotype was counted at least ten times. The rearrangement uses TRBV6-5 and TRBJ1-5; D gene unclear. Trimming removed 0 bases from V and 2 bases from J, with 8 bases in between. The CDR3 length is 15 residues. Germline CDR1 reads MNHEY; CDR2 reads SVGAGI. Written as DNA, the CDR3 is TGTGCCAGCAGTTACTCACCAATCGGCAATCAGCCCCAGCATTTT. It is translated as CASSYSPIGNQPQHF.

This rearrangement joins TRBV12-3 or TRBV12-4 to TRBJ2-7; a weak D match, TRBD2 (6 bases). The V end lost 6 bases, the J end lost 7 bases, and 13 bases lay between the germline ends. The CDR3 totals 12 residues. The CDR3: CASRLAHSEQYF. The CDR3 DNA is TGTGCCAGCAGACTAGCCCACTCGGAGCAGTACTTC.

This clonotype was seen many times. The rearrangement uses TRBV5-1 and TRBJ2-1; D assignment may be TRBD1 or TRBD2 (6 bases each). Germline lookup yields CDR1 SGHRS and CDR2 YFSETQ. Trimming took off 3 bases at V and 2 bases at J, with 15 bases between the two ends. CDR3 length: 16 residues. The CDR3 nucleotides are TGCGCCAGCAGCTACTCGGGGGCGCCCGCCTACAATGAGCAGTTCTTC. As protein: CASSYSGAPAYNEQFF.

The chain joins TRBV5-5 to TRBJ2-2; D uncertain. Trimming cost V 1 base and J 5 bases, with 12 bases left between them. The germline V gene encodes CDR1 SGHKS and CDR2 YYEKEE (reference sequence). The CDR3 has 15 residues. The CDR3 loop is CASSLLESFTGELFF. The CDR3 DNA reads as TGTGCCAGCAGCTTGTTGGAGTCCTTTACCGGGGAGCTGTTTTTT.

The genes are TRBV11-2 and TRBJ2-1; tentatively, D is TRBD2 (5 bases). V was pared by 3 bases and J by 8 bases, with 14 bases between. This CDR3 contains 14 residues. CDR1 and CDR2 (germline): SGHAT, FQNNGV. The CDR3 here is CASSFEGSLYEQFF. CDR3 sequence (DNA): TGTGCCAGCAGCTTTGAGGGATCCCTTTATGAGCAGTTCTTC.

This clonotype was counted ten times or more. The J gene is TRBJ2-5, the V gene TRBV7-7; 8 bases fit TRBD1. CDR3 length: 15 amino acids. Trimming at V came to 4 bases and at J to 2 bases, leaving 6 bases not matched to a gene. Germline lookup yields CDR1 SSHAT and CDR2 FNYEAQ (reference sequence). In nucleotides, the CDR3 is TGTGCCAGCAGCTCAGGGGGCGTCGTACAAGAGACCCAGTACTTC. Its translation is CASSSGGVVQETQYF.

Only a few counts were recorded for this clonotype. J is TRBJ2-1 and V is TRBV18; no clear D gene. Germline-derived CDR1 and CDR2 are KGHSH and LQKENI. V shed 3 bases and J shed 3 bases, with 9 bases lying between them. The CDR3 is 14 residues long. The CDR3 sequence is CASSPGSNYNEQFF. The DNA of the CDR3 is TGTGCCAGCTCACCGGGATCTAACTACAATGAGCAGTTCTTC.